This is a list of T cell receptor beta chains from one sample in a study of T cells expressing NK-cell markers. TCRdb processed the 5' RACE reads again and assigns one entry to each CDR3 protein, with no DNA. Here the sample table reports about 550,000 distinct CDR3 sequences. Sequenced: blood T cells: a sorted CD56 or NKG2C T cell subset, CD4+ or CD8+ T cells, or bulk PBMC T cells (not recorded which). The receptors derive from a man aged 18 to 30 in good health. The CDR3 runs from the conserved cysteine through the conserved F or W.

v_call	j_call	cdr3_aa
TRBV12-3/TRBV12-4	TRBJ2-3	CASSPNTGKPDTQYF
TRBV15	TRBJ2-7	CATSREGTGHYEQYF
TRBV11-2	TRBJ2-3	CASSLGVGGRLGTDTQYF
TRBV7-8	TRBJ2-1	CASSSDWRGYEQFF
TRBV7-6	TRBJ1-5	CASSLGWRQPQHF
TRBV7-9	TRBJ2-3	CASSASGTGFNTDTQYF
TRBV5-1	TRBJ1-5	CASSPIGGGSNQPQHF
TRBV18	TRBJ2-3	CASSPPWTGSPDTQYF
TRBV30	TRBJ2-1	CAWGIGVSGSYNEQFF
TRBV5-1	TRBJ1-1	CATNDGTGVPFF
TRBV10-3	TRBJ2-6	CAISERQGASGANVLTF
TRBV7-2	TRBJ2-4	CASSLVGGQPSKNIQYF
TRBV7-3	TRBJ2-3	CASSPEGPSSTDTQYF
TRBV4-3	TRBJ2-1	CASSHRTGAYNEQFF
TRBV7-8	TRBJ2-1	CASSLGLAGGTFYNEQFF
TRBV20-1	TRBJ2-1	CSARVPSGEGRQFF
TRBV24-1	TRBJ2-5	CATSDHSTETQYF
TRBV10-3	TRBJ1-2	CAISELTVVGGYTF
TRBV6-5	TRBJ2-2	CASSSRGGRTNTGELFF
TRBV7-2	TRBJ2-3	CASSLRLRGALTDTQYF
TRBV7-8	TRBJ1-1	CASSLQGRRSTEAFF
TRBV4-1	TRBJ2-6	CASRDRQAGANVLTF
TRBV5-1	TRBJ2-6	CASSPGSGANVLTF
TRBV20-1	TRBJ2-5	CSARLAGLEAQYF
TRBV7-9	TRBJ2-4	CASSWEAGYIQYF
TRBV27	TRBJ2-2	CASKSQGATTGELFF
TRBV14	TRBJ2-5	CASSQARTGAIGETQYF
TRBV11-2	TRBJ2-3	CASSLEAASSTDTQYF
TRBV28	TRBJ2-3	CASSPTWRETDTQYF
TRBV10-3	TRBJ2-1	CAISSEADPYNEQFF
TRBV5-1	TRBJ2-5	CASSLANLAGGKETQYF
TRBV15	TRBJ1-2	CATSREQAYGYTF
TRBV27	TRBJ2-1	CASTSGSSPYNEQFF
TRBV30	TRBJ2-1	CAWRVGESSYNEQFF
TRBV5-1	TRBJ2-1	CASSLGPQGSYNEQFF
TRBV20-1	TRBJ1-3	CSASWRNTIYF
TRBV18	TRBJ2-1	CASLTTGTGVRGSYNEQFF
TRBV7-8	TRBJ2-1	CASREHAGNEQFF
TRBV12-3/TRBV12-4	TRBJ2-5	CASSLALAGVGETQYF
TRBV29-1	TRBJ2-5	CSVGGFETQYF
TRBV7-3	TRBJ2-2	CASSLVVAGRHTGELFF
TRBV6-1	TRBJ2-7	CATTQEVFGEQYF
TRBV24-1	TRBJ1-3	CATSDPGQGDTIYF
TRBV6-1	TRBJ2-5	CASSPPGAGSQETQYF
TRBV28	TRBJ2-5	CASSLVAQGLQETQYF
TRBV6-1	TRBJ2-1	CASRIGTAYNEQFF
TRBV3-1	TRBJ2-1	CASSPRGAGGENEQFF
TRBV12-3/TRBV12-4	TRBJ1-4	CASSFATANEKLFF
TRBV25-1	TRBJ2-6	CASSESHRAGANVLTF
TRBV12-3/TRBV12-4	TRBJ2-7	CASSLNGRNTYEQYF
TRBV3-1	TRBJ1-2	CASSPGGDGAGYTF
TRBV12-3/TRBV12-4	TRBJ2-5	CASSPPGRSDLTQETQYF
TRBV13	TRBJ2-1	CASSLGPGEVLQFF
TRBV12-3/TRBV12-4	TRBJ2-1	CASSPPSGRRYNEQFF
TRBV5-5	TRBJ2-1	CASSPGQGGIAEQFF
TRBV4-3	TRBJ1-6	CASSQEGGQGNSPLHF
TRBV27	TRBJ1-6	CASSFGTGDLEAPLHF
TRBV10-3	TRBJ1-1	CAISESFGAFNTEAFF
TRBV12-3/TRBV12-4	TRBJ2-7	CASSSYRSAGGHEQYF
TRBV24-1	TRBJ2-1	CATLPGRSQFF